Ten or more counts support the clone carrying this TCR beta chain. The data stem from a study of T-cell reconstitution after alpha-beta-depleted transplantation in children. Library preparation (for TCRbeta) was performed with unique molecular identifiers. TCRdb processed the PCR reads anew with MiXCR; each CDR3 protein has one entry. The sample holds 230,000 or so distinct CDR3 sequences, around 8.9% seen once. Sequenced material: PBMCs from the stem cell graft donor, taken from the stem cell graft. This receptor was identified in a human donor who donated a stem cell graft to a child with SCID.

Here the CDR3 reads CSVWEGRDYEQYF. In DNA form, the CDR3 reads TGCAGCGTGTGGGAGGGCAGGGATTACGAGCAGTACTTC. The genes are TRBV29-1 and TRBJ2-7; TRBD2 agrees at 7 bases. This CDR3 spans 13 amino acids. Germline CDR1 SQVTM, CDR2 ANQGSEA. V lost 6 bases, J lost 4 bases, and 9 bases stayed unmatched.